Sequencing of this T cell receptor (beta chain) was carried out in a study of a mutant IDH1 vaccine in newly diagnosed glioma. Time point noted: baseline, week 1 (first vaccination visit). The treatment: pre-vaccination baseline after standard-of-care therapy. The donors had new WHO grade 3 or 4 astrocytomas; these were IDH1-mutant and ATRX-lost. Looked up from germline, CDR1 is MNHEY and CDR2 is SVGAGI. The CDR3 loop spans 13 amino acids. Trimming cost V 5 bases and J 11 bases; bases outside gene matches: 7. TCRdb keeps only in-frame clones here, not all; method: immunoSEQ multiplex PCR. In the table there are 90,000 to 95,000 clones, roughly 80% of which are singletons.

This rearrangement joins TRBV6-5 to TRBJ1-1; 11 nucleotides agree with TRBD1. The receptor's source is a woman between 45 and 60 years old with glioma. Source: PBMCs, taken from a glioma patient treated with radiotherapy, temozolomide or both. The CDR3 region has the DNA TGTGCCAGCAGTGGACAGGGGGCGCTTTGGGCTTTCTTT. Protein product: CASSGQGALWAFF.